These 16 T cell receptor beta chains came from one sample sequenced in a study of blood T cell repertoires in COVID-19. The assay was immunoSEQ multiplex PCR, and TCRdb's table has in-frame clones only and misses some. The table records about 260,000 clones, about 85% of them present only once. Sequenced material: peripheral blood. The receptors derive from a woman aged 45 to 65 who had recovered from COVID-19.

This chain uses TRBV15 with TRBJ1-5, with a weak D call TRBD1 (5 bases). The germline gives CDR1 LNHNV, CDR2 YYDKDF (reference sequence). The V and J ends lost 0 bases and 5 bases respectively, with 17 bases between them. CDR3 length: 17 residues. This CDR3 reads CATSRDTGALGDQPQHF. CDR3 bases: TGTGCCACCAGCAGAGATACAGGAGCGTTGGGTGATCAGCCCCAGCATTTT.

This clone was observed once. This rearrangement joins TRBV12-3 or TRBV12-4 to TRBJ1-5; D gene unclear. The CDR3 is 13 residues long. Trimming took off 2 bases at V and 5 bases at J, with 7 bases between the two ends. In nucleotides, the CDR3 is TGTGCCAGCAGTTTATGGGAGGATCAGCCCCAGCATTTT. This sequence encodes CASSLWEDQPQHF.

CDR3 DNA: TGTGCCTGGAGTGTAAAGGACAGGCGGAATCAGCCCCAGCATTTT. It encodes CAWSVKDRRNQPQHF. The chain carries TRBV30 and TRBJ1-5; TRBD1 matches at 7 bases. Germline V gives CDR1 GTSNPN, CDR2 SVGIG (reference sequence). The CDR3 has 15 residues. V lost 0 bases and J lost 4; bases outside the gene matches: 6.

This chain connects TRBV19 to TRBJ2-3, with D perhaps matching TRBD1 (6 bases). The V gene lost 2 bases and the J gene lost 3 bases, with 15 bases spanning the gap. Germline CDR1 LNHDA, CDR2 SQIVND (reference sequence). The CDR3 sequence is 16 residues long. The CDR3 protein is CASSIHQGLATDTQYF. Here the CDR3 DNA reads TGTGCCAGTAGTATACATCAGGGGCTTGCGACAGATACGCAGTATTTT.

DNA for the CDR3: TGTGCCAGCTCAAACACAGATGAGTCCATGAACACTGAAGCTTTCTTT. Residues: CASSNTDESMNTEAFF. This rearrangement joins TRBV18 to TRBJ1-1; no clear D. The CDR3 is 16 amino acids. Germline CDR1 reads KGHSH; CDR2 reads LQKENI. V was shortened by 5 bases and J by 0 bases, with 16 bases between the two germline ends.

J is TRBJ1-2 and V is TRBV29-1; 9 bases line up with TRBD1. The CDR3 spans 14 residues. V trimming: 3 bases; J trimming: 1 base; junction bases outside the gene matches: 3. From germline, CDR1 is SQVTM and CDR2 ANQGSEA. The CDR3, as DNA: TGCAGCGTTGAGACAGGGGGGCTTAACTATGGCTACACCTTC. This translates into CSVETGGLNYGYTF. Variable domain in full (rest from reference TRBV29-1 and TRBJ1-2): SAVISQKPSRDICQRGTSLTIQCQVDSQVTMMFWYRQQPGQSLTLIATANQGSEATYESGFVIDKFPISRPNLTFSTLTVSNMSPEDSSIYLCSVETGGLNYGYTFGSGTRLTVV.

J is TRBJ2-7 and V is TRBV5-1; 7 bases are a match to TRBD1. Germline V gives CDR1 SGHRS, CDR2 YFSETQ. The V gene end was trimmed by 0 bases and the J gene end by 1 base; junction bases not matched to a gene: 7. This CDR3 spans 16 amino acids. CDR3 region: CASSLVAGGPSYEQYF. CDR3 DNA sequence: TGCGCCAGCAGCTTGGTAGCAGGGGGTCCGTCCTACGAGCAGTACTTC.

CDR3 sequence: CAWSVLRGFTEAFF. In nucleotides, the CDR3 is TGTGCCTGGAGTGTTCTAAGGGGATTCACTGAAGCTTTCTTT. The chain uses TRBV30 and TRBJ1-1, with a weak D call TRBD1 (5 bases). The ends were cut back, 0 bases at V and 4 bases at J, with 12 bases in the middle. From germline, CDR1 is GTSNPN and CDR2 SVGIG (reference sequence). CDR3 length: 14 amino acids.

The chain uses TRBV5-1 and TRBJ1-2; unclear D gene. Germline V lookup: CDR1 SGHRS, CDR2 YFSETQ. This CDR3 comprises 14 residues. The V end was cut by 0 bases, the J end by 4 bases, with 10 bases between. CDR3 loop: CASSLGALPYGYTF. For the CDR3, the DNA is TGCGCCAGCAGCTTGGGTGCCCTACCCTATGGCTACACCTTC. Based on the CDR3 plus reference TRBV5-1 and TRBJ1-2, the full variable domain is KAGVTQTPRYLIKTRGQQVTLSCSPISGHRSVSWYQQTPGQGLQFLFEYFSETQRNKGNFPGRFSGRQFSNSRSEMNVSTLELGDSALYLCASSLGALPYGYTFGSGTRLTVV.

V gene TRBV30 combines with J gene TRBJ1-1, with D possibly TRBD1 on 5 matching bases. This CDR3 has 12 residues. The V end lost 4 bases, the J end lost 1 base, and 7 bases lay between the germline ends. Germline CDR1 GTSNPN, CDR2 SVGIG (reference sequence). The CDR3 DNA reads TGTGCCTGGAATCAGGGGAACACTGAAGCTTTCTTT. Residues: CAWNQGNTEAFF.

The chain recombines TRBV24-1 with TRBJ2-3; possibly TRBD2 for D (5 bases). There are 14 residues in the CDR3. V lost 5 bases and J lost 4, with 12 bases in between. Looked up from germline, CDR1 is KGHDR and CDR2 is SFDVKD. The CDR3 sequence is CATSGTERADTQYF. In nucleotides, the CDR3 is TGTGCCACCAGTGGTACGGAGAGGGCAGATACGCAGTATTTT.

This chain joins TRBV11-2 and TRBJ1-2, with D possibly TRBD1 on 5 matching bases. The CDR3 sequence is 14 residues long. Trimming stripped 1 base from V and 8 bases from J, with 14 bases between. CDR1 is SGHAT and CDR2 is FQNNGV in the germline V gene. The CDR3 DNA sequence: TGTGCCAGCAGCTTAGCTGGGGGAGGAAGAGGCTACACCTTC. This encodes CASSLAGGGRGYTF.

There are many counts of this clone. The J gene is TRBJ1-1, the V gene TRBV19, with a tentative D call TRBD1 (6 bases). The V end lost 4 bases, the J end lost 8 bases, and 20 bases lay between the germline ends. Germline loops: CDR1 LNHDA, CDR2 SQIVND (reference sequence). The CDR3 runs to 15 residues. The CDR3 loop reads CASSTRGQYKPEAFF. The CDR3 DNA reads as TGTGCCAGTAGTACCAGAGGACAGTATAAACCGGAAGCTTTCTTT.

This rearrangement joins TRBV6-2 or TRBV6-3 to TRBJ2-1, with unresolved D. CDR3 length: 11 amino acids. Germline CDR1 MNHEY, CDR2 SVGEGT. With 5 bases removed from V and 7 bases from J, the gap between germline ends came to 6 bases. CDR3 sequence reads: CASSERNEQFF. CDR3 DNA: TGTGCCAGCAGTGAGAGGAATGAGCAGTTCTTC.

The genes are TRBV21-1 and TRBJ2-1; the table gives TRBD2 as D, unverified against the DNA. TRBV21-1 constitutes a pseudogene. CDR3 length: 17 residues. The CDR3, as DNA: TGTGCCAGCAGCAAATTGTCTAGCGGGAGGCCAAACAATGAGCAGTTCTTC. It codes for CASSKLSSGRPNNEQFF.

The chain combines TRBV6-5 with TRBJ1-2; D may be TRBD1 (5 bases). Germline V gives CDR1 MNHEY, CDR2 SVGAGI. V lost 7 bases to trimming and J lost 2 bases, with 11 bases between them. This CDR3 has 13 amino acids. CDR3 sequence reads: CASMDGGNYGYTF. CDR3 nucleotide sequence: TGTGCCAGCATGGATGGGGGGAACTATGGCTACACCTTC.